This TCR beta chain was obtained from a study of glioma-infiltrating T cells after dendritic cell vaccination. After removal of 4 bases from V and 5 bases from J, the junction contained 8 bases not matched to a gene. The germline V gene has CDR1 SGDLS and CDR2 YYNGEE. The CDR3 has 17 amino acids. The protocol was immunoSEQ multiplex PCR, while the TCRdb copy is restricted to in-frame clones and leaves out a portion. The sample consists of fewer than 85,000 clones, around 86% of them appearing once. Sample time point: after dendritic cell vaccination, including at tumor progression/relapse. The sequenced sample was blood, obtained after dendritic cell vaccination. The V and J genes are TRBV9 and TRBJ2-5; 16 nucleotides line up with TRBD2. This clonotype was obtained from a human donor with glioblastoma. The DNA for the CDR3 is TGTGCCAGCAGCCCCGGGACTAGCGGGAGGGCCGGGGAGACCCAGTACTTC. This translates into CASSPGTSGRAGETQYF.